The 32 T cell receptor beta chains below all came from one sample that was sequenced in a study of OX40 agonist ivuxolimab in advanced cancers. Only in-frame clones appear in the TCRdb table, and some are missing; sequencing was by immunoSEQ multiplex PCR. Of 53,000 or so clones in the sample, roughly 80% were seen once. Here the sequenced sample was CD4+ or CD8+ T cells sorted from blood, taken in a trial of the OX40 agonist ivuxolimab. All receptors come from an adult with an advanced solid tumor such as melanoma, head and neck, liver or kidney cancer.

The chain has TRBV19 and TRBJ2-7; no reliable D call. Per germline, CDR1 LNHDA and CDR2 SQIVND (reference sequence). Trimming took off 5 bases at V and 2 bases at J, with 10 bases between the two ends. This CDR3 contains 13 residues. The CDR3 region is CASSPTRPYEQYF. CDR3 DNA sequence: TGTGCCAGTAGTCCCACCCGTCCCTACGAGCAGTACTTC. Using reference TRBV19 and TRBJ2-7 for the parts outside the CDR3, the full variable domain is DGGITQSPKYLFRKEGQNVTLSCEQNLNHDAMYWYRQDPGQGLRLIYYSQIVNDFQKGDIAEGYSVSREKKESFPLTVTSAQKNPTAFYLCASSPTRPYEQYFGPGTRLTVT.

V and J are TRBV19 and TRBJ2-5; D ambiguous. Germline loops: CDR1 LNHDA, CDR2 SQIVND (reference sequence). V lost 6 bases and J 2 bases, leaving 7 bases between the germline ends. The CDR3 length is 12 residues. The CDR3 DNA reads TGTGCCAGTAGCCAAATTCAAGAGACCCAGTACTTC. It is translated as CASSQIQETQYF.

The chain combines TRBV30 with TRBJ2-5, with D possibly being TRBD1 (7 bases). Trimming cost V 3 bases and J 4 bases, with 12 bases left between them. This CDR3 comprises 13 residues. Per germline, CDR1 GTSNPN and CDR2 SVGIG (reference sequence). The CDR3 loop reads CAWSRGTLETQYF. CDR3 sequence (DNA): TGTGCCTGGAGCAGGGGGACTTTAGAGACCCAGTACTTC.

The chain has TRBV7-2 and TRBJ2-3; D may be TRBD1 or TRBD2 (5 bases each). CDR1 is SGHTA, CDR2 FQGNSA, per germline. The CDR3 consists of 14 residues. Deletions cut 4 bases from V and 5 bases from J, with 13 bases between. Here the CDR3 DNA reads TGTGCCAGCAGCTCGGGACGTCCTAAAGATACGCAGTATTTT. This translates into CASSSGRPKDTQYF.

The V gene is TRBV9, the J gene TRBJ2-3; TRBD2 matches 11 bases. Trimming took 0 bases from V and 4 from J; bases not matched to a gene: 4. This CDR3 is 16 amino acids long. Germline CDR1 is SGDLS and CDR2 is YYNGEE. The CDR3 loop is CASSVAGLAGPDTQYF. CDR3 in DNA: TGTGCCAGCAGCGTAGCTGGACTAGCGGGCCCAGATACGCAGTATTTT. Based on the CDR3 plus reference TRBV9 and TRBJ2-3, the full variable domain is DSGVTQTPKHLITATGQRVTLRCSPRSGDLSVYWYQQSLDQGLQFLIQYYNGEERAKGNILERFSAQQFPDLHSELNLSSLELGDSALYFCASSVAGLAGPDTQYFGPGTRLTVL.

CDR3 residues: CASSQDTEREGGPYNEQFF. CDR3 bases: TGTGCCAGCAGCCAAGATACGGAGCGGGAGGGCGGCCCCTACAATGAGCAGTTCTTC. The chain recombines TRBV4-2 with TRBJ2-1; 10 nucleotides align to TRBD2. V was pared by 0 bases and J by 2 bases, with 10 bases of the junction left unmatched. Looked up from germline, CDR1 is LGHNA and CDR2 is YNFKEQ. CDR3 length: 19 residues.

The rearrangement joins TRBV7-9 to TRBJ1-2; D is perhaps TRBD1 (5 bases). This CDR3 spans 12 amino acids. Between the trimmed V and J ends, which lost 3 bases and 7 bases, there was a span of 9 bases. CDR1 SEHNR and CDR2 FQNEAQ come from the germline V gene (reference sequence). The CDR3 reads CASSFRGGGYTF. The CDR3 DNA is TGTGCCAGCAGCTTCCGCGGGGGTGGCTACACCTTC. Filled out from reference TRBV7-9 and TRBJ1-2, the complete variable domain reads DTGVSQNPRHKITKRGQNVTFRCDPISEHNRLYWYRQTLGQGPEFLTYFQNEAQLEKSRLLSDRFSAERPKGSFSTLEIQRTEQGDSAMYLCASSFRGGGYTFGSGTRLTVV.

This chain uses TRBV7-9 with TRBJ2-7, with 7 bases fitting TRBD1. CDR3 length equals 16 residues. V gave up 0 bases and J gave up 0 bases; unmatched junction bases: 5. Germline CDR1 reads SEHNR; CDR2 reads FQNEAQ (reference sequence). In DNA form, the CDR3 reads TGTGCCAGCAGCTTAGCAGGACAGGTTAGCTCCTACGAGCAGTACTTC. It is translated as CASSLAGQVSSYEQYF.

This clone was recorded only once. The chain joins TRBV7-2 to TRBJ2-1; D may be TRBD2 (5 bases). CDR1 is SGHTA, CDR2 FQGNSA, per germline. Trimming removed 7 bases from V and 7 bases from J, with 11 bases in between. The CDR3 is 12 amino acids. This chain's CDR3 is CASTGRRNEQFF. CDR3 in DNA: TGTGCCAGCACGGGTAGGAGGAATGAGCAGTTCTTC.

The chain is built from TRBV19 and TRBJ2-2; D call uncertain. The CDR3 extends over 16 amino acids. With 3 bases removed from V and 1 base from J, the gap between germline ends came to 12 bases. Germline loops: CDR1 LNHDA, CDR2 SQIVND (reference sequence). The CDR3 spells CASSIGTAVNTGELFF. In DNA form, the CDR3 reads TGTGCCAGTAGTATCGGAACGGCAGTGAACACCGGGGAGCTGTTTTTT. Looking up the rest from reference TRBV19 and TRBJ2-2 gives the full variable domain: DGGITQSPKYLFRKEGQNVTLSCEQNLNHDAMYWYRQDPGQGLRLIYYSQIVNDFQKGDIAEGYSVSREKKESFPLTVTSAQKNPTAFYLCASSIGTAVNTGELFFGEGSRLTVL.

A remark on this clone: One end of the junction varies from germline; a read error may be responsible. V is TRBV28 and J is TRBJ1-2; 12 nucleotides line up with TRBD1. Germline V gene sequence: CDR1 MDHEN, CDR2 SYDVKM. The CDR3 runs to 12 residues. CDR3 DNA: TGCACCTCCGGGACAGGGGGCCCTGGCTACACCTTC. Translated, it gives CTSGTGGPGYTF.

The chain employs TRBV19 and TRBJ2-3; D remains ambiguous. The V end lost 5 bases, the J end lost 2 bases, and 8 bases lay between the germline ends. The CDR3 runs to 13 residues. Germline V gene lookup returns CDR1 LNHDA and CDR2 SQIVND (reference sequence). CDR3 loop: CASSYTVTDTQYF. The CDR3 DNA sequence: TGTGCCAGTAGTTACACGGTCACAGATACGCAGTATTTT. Looking up the rest from reference TRBV19 and TRBJ2-3 gives the full variable domain: DGGITQSPKYLFRKEGQNVTLSCEQNLNHDAMYWYRQDPGQGLRLIYYSQIVNDFQKGDIAEGYSVSREKKESFPLTVTSAQKNPTAFYLCASSYTVTDTQYFGPGTRLTVL.

This chain joins TRBV14 and TRBJ2-7, with 7 bases lining up with TRBD1. This CDR3 is built from 14 residues. J gave up 3 bases and V 4 bases, and 6 bases lay outside the gene matches. The germline V gene encodes CDR1 SGHDN and CDR2 FVKESK. In DNA form, the CDR3 reads TGTGCCAGCAGCCTAGGGGGCGCGTACTACGAGCAGTACTTC. This sequence encodes CASSLGGAYYEQYF.

This chain connects TRBV30 to TRBJ2-5, with 7 bases fitting TRBD1. This CDR3 comprises 11 residues. Germline V gene data show CDR1 as GTSNPN and CDR2 as SVGIG (reference sequence). The V segment lost 8 bases and the J segment 3 bases; nucleotides outside the gene matches: 3. The DNA of the CDR3 is TGTGCCCTCACAGGGGAAGAGACCCAGTACTTC. Translating it yields CALTGEETQYF.

The rearrangement uses TRBV27 and TRBJ2-2; no firm D call. The V and J ends lost 1 base and 6 bases respectively, with 3 bases between them. Germline assignment: CDR1 MNHEY and CDR2 SMNVEV (reference sequence). This CDR3 contains 12 residues. The CDR3 protein is CASSLFPGELFF. Written as DNA, the CDR3 is TGTGCCAGCAGTTTATTCCCCGGGGAGCTGTTTTTT.

The chain combines TRBV6-5 with TRBJ1-2, with TRBD1 matching 9 bases. The CDR3 contains 14 residues. The ends lost 6 bases at V and 8 bases at J; junction bases unmatched: 10. CDR1 and CDR2 from the germline V gene are MNHEY and SVGAGI. The DNA of the CDR3 is TGTGCCAGCAGCCGGACAGGGGAGATAGGCGGCTACACCTTC. Its translation: CASSRTGEIGGYTF.

V is TRBV28 and J is TRBJ2-7; TRBD2 matches at 10 bases. CDR1 and CDR2 (germline): MDHEN, SYDVKM. After removal of 3 bases from V and 2 bases from J, the junction contained 4 bases not matched to a gene. This CDR3 region has 15 residues. CDR3 nucleotide sequence: TGTGCCAGCAGTTTTCGTAGCGGGAGGCCCTACGAGCAGTACTTC. As protein: CASSFRSGRPYEQYF.

The chain carries TRBV20-1 and TRBJ1-3; D ambiguous. The CDR3 loop spans 11 amino acids. Looked up from germline, CDR1 is DFQATT and CDR2 is SNEGSKA (reference sequence). V lost 3 bases to trimming and J lost 5 bases, with 5 bases between them. The CDR3 nucleotides are TGCAGTGCTAGGGTCCGAAACACCATATATTTT. This translates into CSARVRNTIYF.

The gene calls are TRBV7-6 and TRBJ2-1; 7 bases line up with TRBD2. The V gene's germline CDR1 is SGHVS and CDR2 FNYEAQ. The CDR3 runs to 15 residues. V dropped 3 bases and J dropped 2; count of bases not matched to a gene: 4. This CDR3 reads CASSLGGGTYNEQFF. CDR3 nucleotides: TGTGCCAGCAGCTTGGGGGGGGGAACCTACAATGAGCAGTTCTTC.

This clone was observed a single time. The J gene is TRBJ2-3, the V gene TRBV2; a weak D match, TRBD1 (6 bases). V was clipped by 4 bases and J by 1 base, with 12 bases between them. Germline loops: CDR1 SNHLY, CDR2 FYNNEI. The CDR3 is 15 residues long. The CDR3 sequence is CASSVQGSGTDTQYF. The CDR3 DNA reads as TGTGCCAGCAGTGTCCAGGGGTCGGGCACAGATACGCAGTATTTT.

A note on this clone: One end of the junction is discordant with germline, which a read error may explain. The genes are TRBV20-1 and TRBJ2-1; D uncertain. Looked up from germline, CDR1 is DFQATT and CDR2 is SNEGSKA (reference sequence). The CDR3 contains 11 residues. For the CDR3, the DNA is TGCAGTGCTAGACGAAACCACCCCAACCTCTTC. As protein: CSARRNHPNLF.

This chain uses TRBV11-3 with TRBJ2-1; D perhaps matches TRBD2 (5 bases). Germline V lookup: CDR1 SGHNT, CDR2 YENEEA. There are 19 residues in the CDR3. V dropped 1 base and J dropped 0 bases, with 19 bases sitting between them. In DNA form, the CDR3 reads TGTGCCAGCAGCTTAGTTCTTGGACTGGCTGCTTACTCCTACAATGAGCAGTTCTTC. This codes for CASSLVLGLAAYSYNEQFF.

The chain joins TRBV19 to TRBJ2-7; TRBD2 matches 10 bases. Germline V lookup: CDR1 LNHDA, CDR2 SQIVND (reference sequence). The CDR3 runs to 15 residues. V dropped 4 bases and J dropped 5; count of bases not matched to a gene: 8. CDR3 region: CASSTPGLAWNEQYF. The CDR3 DNA reads TGTGCCAGTAGTACACCGGGACTAGCGTGGAACGAGCAGTACTTC.

This chain links TRBV6-1 with TRBJ2-7; D not certain. This CDR3 has 14 residues. Germline V CDR1 and CDR2: MNHNS, SASEGT. V lost 7 bases and J 0 bases, leaving 13 bases between the germline ends. CDR3 in amino acids: CASMESYYSYEQYF. In DNA form, the CDR3 reads TGTGCCAGCATGGAGTCCTACTACTCCTACGAGCAGTACTTC.

The V call is TRBV9, the J call TRBJ2-7; D not certain. The CDR3 has 15 amino acids. CDR1 is SGDLS and CDR2 is YYNGEE in the germline V gene. Trimming took 0 bases from V and 4 from J, leaving 14 bases between them. CDR3 protein: CASSVDWLDQYEQYF. DNA of the CDR3: TGTGCCAGCAGCGTAGATTGGCTAGACCAATACGAGCAGTACTTC.

The genes are TRBV10-3 and TRBJ2-1; unclear D gene. V was pared by 5 bases and J by 5 bases, with 4 bases between. Germline CDR1 is ENHRY and CDR2 is SYGVKD. This CDR3 region has 11 residues. This chain's CDR3 is CAISTDNEQFF. The CDR3 nucleotides are TGTGCCATCAGTACAGACAATGAGCAGTTCTTC.

The chain joins TRBV2 to TRBJ1-3, with D possibly being TRBD1 (5 bases). The ends were cut back, 6 bases at V and 9 bases at J, with 12 bases in the middle. The CDR3 has 12 residues. The germline CDR1 and CDR2 sequences are SNHLY and FYNNEI. In DNA, the CDR3 is TGTGCCAGCAGCGGGACCGCAGGCACCATATATTTT. This sequence encodes CASSGTAGTIYF.

This sequence joins TRBV6-4 and TRBJ2-5, with D possibly TRBD2 on 6 matching bases. The CDR3 runs 13 residues. Germline lookup yields CDR1 MRHNA and CDR2 SNTAGT. Trimming pared 3 bases from V and 4 bases from J, leaving 9 bases between. DNA of the CDR3: TGTGCCAGCAGTGAGGAGGGGCGAGAGACCCAGTACTTC. Translated: CASSEEGRETQYF.

This chain uses TRBV29-1 with TRBJ1-2, with no clear D. Trimming removed 0 bases from V and 7 bases from J, with 21 bases in between. This CDR3 spans 16 amino acids. Per germline, CDR1 SQVTM and CDR2 ANQGSEA. The CDR3 sequence is CSVEDPNGRVPIGYTF. CDR3 nucleotides: TGCAGCGTTGAAGATCCTAACGGGCGGGTCCCAATTGGCTACACCTTC.

The chain carries TRBV6-4 and TRBJ1-2; D gene ambiguous. Germline CDR1 is MRHNA and CDR2 is SNTAGT. V was clipped by 6 bases and J by 5 bases, with 13 bases between them. The CDR3 contains 13 residues. The chain's CDR3 is CASRKGFGYGYTF. CDR3 in DNA: TGTGCCAGCAGGAAAGGATTCGGATATGGCTACACCTTC.

This sequence joins TRBV2 and TRBJ2-3, with 7 nucleotides matching TRBD2. Trimming at V came to 7 bases and at J to 6 bases, leaving 4 bases not matched to a gene. Germline loops: CDR1 SNHLY, CDR2 FYNNEI. The CDR3 consists of 12 residues. DNA of the CDR3: TGTGCCAGCACTGAGGGAGGGGATACGCAGTATTTT. Its translation is CASTEGGDTQYF. Full variable domain (missing parts from reference TRBV2 and TRBJ2-3): EPEVTQTPSHQVTQMGQEVILRCVPISNHLYFYWYRQILGQKVEFLVSFYNNEISEKSEIFDDQFSVERPDGSNFTLKIRSTKLEDSAMYFCASTEGGDTQYFGPGTRLTVL.

V is TRBV7-2 and J is TRBJ2-4; 13 bases are a match to TRBD2. V lost 4 bases and J lost 2; bases outside the gene matches: 2. CDR3 length equals 16 residues. From germline, CDR1 is SGHTA and CDR2 FQGNSA. The CDR3: CASSWGLAGSKNIQYF. The CDR3 DNA reads TGTGCCAGCAGCTGGGGACTAGCGGGATCCAAAAACATTCAGTACTTC.